The 16 T cell receptor beta chains reported below all come from one sample, sequenced in a study of T cells in localized non-small cell lung cancer. The table came from immunoSEQ multiplex PCR; TCRdb's copy has only in-frame clones and leaves some out. The profile shows some 1,400 clones, 26% of them singletons. The sample in question was lung tumor tissue, obtained before any cancer treatment. Every receptor here comes from a man aged 35-69 years with stage II lung adenocarcinoma.

This clone rates as large. The chain joins TRBV6-8 to TRBJ2-4; the D is unclear. The ends were cut back, 11 bases at V and 0 bases at J, with 11 bases in the middle. The CDR3 loop spans 13 amino acids. Germline V CDR1 and CDR2: MNHGY, SAAAGT. This CDR3 reads CAFPLVAKNIQYF. CDR3 in DNA: TGTGCCTTCCCCCTTGTAGCCAAAAACATTCAGTACTTC.

This clone is termed medium-sized. The chain has TRBV11-3 and TRBJ2-1, with D perhaps given as TRBD1 or TRBD2 (6 bases each). The V gene's germline CDR1 is SGHNT and CDR2 YENEEA. V lost 2 bases, J lost 3 bases, and 20 bases lay in between. This CDR3 region has 18 residues. In DNA, the CDR3 is TGTGCCAGCAGCTTATCGGAGGGGGGCGTCAATCGCTACAATGAGCAGTTCTTC. Amino acid sequence: CASSLSEGGVNRYNEQFF.

For the CDR3, the DNA is TGTGCCAGCAGCTCAACAGGTATACCTTCTGGTGGTACGCAGTATTTT. It is translated as CASSSTGIPSGGTQYF. The J gene is TRBJ2-3, the V gene TRBV11-3; possible D gene TRBD1, 5 bases. In germline, CDR1 is SGHNT, CDR2 YENEEA. V lost 4 bases, J lost 8 bases, and 22 bases lay in between. The CDR3 length is 16 residues.

The chain recombines TRBV9 with TRBJ2-2, with TRBD1 matching 10 bases. The CDR3 runs 15 residues. The V segment lost 3 bases and the J segment 3 bases; nucleotides outside the gene matches: 2. Germline V gene sequence: CDR1 SGDLS, CDR2 YYNGEE. The CDR3 protein is CASSGQGADTGELFF. The CDR3 nucleotides are TGTGCCAGCAGCGGACAGGGGGCGGACACCGGGGAGCTGTTTTTT. Using reference TRBV9 and TRBJ2-2 for the parts outside the CDR3, the full variable domain is DSGVTQTPKHLITATGQRVTLRCSPRSGDLSVYWYQQSLDQGLQFLIQYYNGEERAKGNILERFSAQQFPDLHSELNLSSLELGDSALYFCASSGQGADTGELFFGEGSRLTVL.

The rearrangement joins TRBV5-1 to TRBJ2-2; TRBD2 might be the D (5 bases). Germline assignment: CDR1 SGHRS and CDR2 YFSETQ. V was cut by 0 bases and J by 5 bases, with 17 bases left in between. CDR3 length: 17 amino acids. The CDR3 bases are TGCGCCAGCAGCTTGGTACCAGCCTCTACGGGGACCGGGGAGCTGTTTTTT. Encoded protein: CASSLVPASTGTGELFF.

The V and J genes are TRBV10-2 and TRBJ2-2; D uncertain. CDR3 length equals 13 residues. The V gene lost 4 bases and the J gene lost 6 bases, with 9 bases spanning the gap. Germline assignment: CDR1 WSHSY and CDR2 SAAADI. The chain's CDR3 is CASSGLRPGELFF. The CDR3, as DNA: TGCGCCAGCAGTGGCCTGAGGCCCGGGGAGCTGTTTTTT.

The rearrangement links TRBV30 to TRBJ1-2; D is undetermined. Germline V lookup: CDR1 GTSNPN, CDR2 SVGIG (reference sequence). The ends were cut back, 5 bases at V and 2 bases at J, with 9 bases in the middle. The CDR3 is 12 residues long. The CDR3 coding sequence is TGTGCCTGGGCGCGTCAGAACTATGGCTACACCTTC. Protein: CAWARQNYGYTF.

In its sample, this clone was seen a few times. This chain connects TRBV11-3 to TRBJ2-5; 9 bases are shared with TRBD1. CDR1 and CDR2 (germline): SGHNT, YENEEA. The CDR3 length is 15 residues. J was trimmed by 5 bases and V by 6 bases; bases with no gene match: 10. The CDR3 DNA reads TGTGCCAGCAGTCCCGCCGGGACAGGGAGCGAGACCCAGTACTTC. Its protein product is CASSPAGTGSETQYF.

This clone showed up just a few times. The CDR3 DNA follows: TGTGCCAGTAGCACCCTGACTAGCGGGGGGGCAGGGGAGCTGTTTTTT. Translation: CASSTLTSGGAGELFF. This chain uses TRBV19 with TRBJ2-2; TRBD2 matches 14 bases. Germline CDR1 reads LNHDA; CDR2 reads SQIVND (reference sequence). The trim removed 6 bases at V and 8 bases at J, leaving 8 bases unmatched. The CDR3 contains 16 residues.

This clone is judged medium-sized. This sequence joins TRBV6-8 and TRBJ2-5; 9 bases fit TRBD1. Unmatched junction bases numbered 13, after V lost 2 bases and J lost 6 bases. The CDR3 contains 17 residues. Germline CDR1 and CDR2: MNHGY and SAAAGT. CDR3 sequence: CASSYPTGTGKMKTQYF. Here the CDR3 DNA reads TGTGCCAGCAGTTACCCTACCGGGACAGGGAAGATGAAGACCCAGTACTTC.

The rearrangement links TRBV28 to TRBJ2-5; 8 nucleotides agree with TRBD2. The CDR3 runs 15 residues. Germline V gene data show CDR1 as MDHEN and CDR2 as SYDVKM. V was clipped by 5 bases and J by 4 bases; unmatched bases: 9. The CDR3 sequence is CASSPSGGGRETQYF. The CDR3 coding sequence is TGTGCCAGCAGTCCCTCCGGGGGGGGTCGAGAGACCCAGTACTTC.

Within the sample, this clone is large (0.1 to 1%). This chain connects TRBV12-5 to TRBJ1-1; a weak D match, TRBD1 (5 bases). Per the germline V gene, CDR1 is LGHNT and CDR2 is FRNRAP. CDR3 size: 13 residues. The ends were cut back, 2 bases at V and 4 bases at J, with 8 bases in the middle. This chain's CDR3 is CASGLWGTTEAFF. CDR3 sequence (DNA): TGTGCTAGTGGTTTGTGGGGGACCACTGAAGCTTTCTTT.

By sample fraction, this clone is large (0.1 to 1%). The chain combines TRBV19 with TRBJ2-5, with D tentatively TRBD1 (6 bases). This CDR3 comprises 15 residues. Trimming stripped 3 bases from V and 5 bases from J, with 16 bases between. The germline gives CDR1 LNHDA, CDR2 SQIVND (reference sequence). Here the CDR3 DNA reads TGTGCCAGTAGTATGGCTATGGGACAAACGGAGACCCAGTACTTC. Protein product: CASSMAMGQTETQYF.

In this sample, this clone turned up a few times. The genes are TRBV6-8 and TRBJ1-1; D may be TRBD1 (6 bases). Trimming removed 6 bases at V and 9 bases at J, with 14 bases between. Germline assignment: CDR1 MNHGY and CDR2 SAAAGT. This CDR3 has 12 amino acids. The CDR3 DNA reads TGTGCCAGCAGCTCCGGACAGCGAAAAGCTTTCTTT. It is translated as CASSSGQRKAFF.

The chain is built from TRBV25-1 and TRBJ2-2, with 7 bases lining up with TRBD2. CDR1 MGHDK and CDR2 SYGVNS come from the germline V gene. CDR3 length: 14 residues. Losses at the gene ends were 5 bases for V and 5 bases for J; bases not matched to a gene: 5. The CDR3 protein is CASSSGGGTGELFF. In nucleotides, the CDR3 is TGTGCCAGCAGTTCGGGGGGAGGGACCGGGGAGCTGTTTTTT.

This clone was picked up a small number of times. The rearrangement joins TRBV6-8 to TRBJ1-1; a possible D gene is TRBD1 (6 bases). CDR1 and CDR2 (germline): MNHGY, SAAAGT. The CDR3 runs to 13 residues. The V and J ends lost 6 bases and 4 bases respectively, with 12 bases between them. Here the CDR3 reads CASRETGGTEAFF. DNA of the CDR3: TGTGCCAGCAGAGAGACAGGTGGCACTGAAGCTTTCTTT.